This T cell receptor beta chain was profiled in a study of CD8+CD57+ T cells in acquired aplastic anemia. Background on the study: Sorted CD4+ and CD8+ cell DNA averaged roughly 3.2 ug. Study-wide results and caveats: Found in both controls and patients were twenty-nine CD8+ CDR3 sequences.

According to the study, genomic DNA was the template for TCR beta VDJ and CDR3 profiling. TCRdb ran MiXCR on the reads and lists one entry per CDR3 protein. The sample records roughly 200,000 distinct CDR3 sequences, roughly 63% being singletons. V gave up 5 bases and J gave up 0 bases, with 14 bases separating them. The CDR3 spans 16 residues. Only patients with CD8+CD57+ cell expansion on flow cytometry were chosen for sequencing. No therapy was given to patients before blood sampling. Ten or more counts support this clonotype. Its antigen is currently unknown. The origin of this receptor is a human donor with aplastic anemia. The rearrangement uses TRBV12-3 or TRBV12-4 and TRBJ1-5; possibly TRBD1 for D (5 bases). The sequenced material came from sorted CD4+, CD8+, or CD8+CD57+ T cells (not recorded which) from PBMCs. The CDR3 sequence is CASSPPGADSNQPQHF. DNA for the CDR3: TGTGCCAGCAGTCCCCCTGGGGCAGATAGCAATCAGCCCCAGCATTTT.